These 15 T cell receptor beta chains were sequenced from one sample in a study of blood T cell repertoires in COVID-19. Method: immunoSEQ multiplex PCR; TCRdb's copy keeps in-frame clones and lacks some. Found here are over 60,000 clones, just under 95% of them singletons; the top ten hold 5% to 7%. What was sequenced was peripheral blood. These receptors all come from a human donor in a cohort sampled during active COVID-19.

The CDR3 coding sequence is TGCGCCAGTCGAACCCTAGCGGGAGTCGCAGATACGCAGTATTTT. This sequence encodes CASRTLAGVADTQYF. This sequence joins TRBV4-1 and TRBJ2-3; 10 nucleotides match TRBD2. CDR1 is MGHRA, CDR2 YSYEKL, per germline. CDR3 length equals 15 residues. V was clipped by 9 bases and J by 4 bases; unmatched bases: 10.

J is TRBJ2-3 and V is TRBV30; TRBD1 matches at 8 bases. The CDR3 runs to 15 residues. Per the germline V gene, CDR1 is GTSNPN and CDR2 is SVGIG (reference sequence). The trim removed 2 bases at V and 2 bases at J, leaving 6 bases unmatched. The CDR3 protein is CAWSKTGGLTDTQYF. Written as DNA, the CDR3 is TGTGCCTGGAGTAAAACAGGGGGACTCACAGATACGCAGTATTTT.

V is TRBV19 and J is TRBJ2-2; 9 bases align to TRBD2. V lost 3 bases and J lost 4; bases outside the gene matches: 6. The length of the CDR3 is 16 residues. Germline assignment: CDR1 LNHDA and CDR2 SQIVND (reference sequence). CDR3 coding DNA: TGTGCCAGTAGTATTCCTAGCGGGGTAGGCACCGGGGAGCTGTTTTTT. This encodes CASSIPSGVGTGELFF.

V is TRBV9 and J is TRBJ2-3; D possibly corresponds to TRBD1 (5 bases). Germline CDR1 is SGDLS and CDR2 is YYNGEE. V lost 0 bases and J lost 3, with 17 bases in between. The CDR3 totals 17 residues. CDR3 in amino acids: CASSVEGRRGRTDTQYF. The CDR3 nucleotides are TGTGCCAGCAGCGTAGAAGGGCGAAGGGGAAGGACAGATACGCAGTATTTT.

The CDR3 region has the DNA TGCGCCAGCAGCCAAGAAGGTTTAGGCGGGATCCACAATGAGCAGTTCTTC. This encodes CASSQEGLGGIHNEQFF. The chain combines TRBV4-1 with TRBJ2-1; D is perhaps TRBD2 (6 bases). This CDR3 is 17 amino acids long. From germline, CDR1 is MGHRA and CDR2 YSYEKL. V was cut by 0 bases and J by 5 bases, with 17 bases left in between.

CDR3 nucleotide sequence: TGTGCCAGCAGCTTATTCGGGGGGCCTACATCTGGGGCCAACGTCCTGACTTTC. Translating it yields CASSLFGGPTSGANVLTF. V and J are TRBV5-4 and TRBJ2-6; maybe TRBD2 (7 bases). Trimming stripped 2 bases from V and 1 base from J, with 16 bases between. CDR1 and CDR2 from the germline V gene are SGHNT and YYREEE (reference sequence). There are 18 residues in the CDR3.

The CDR3 DNA is TGTGCCAGCAGCTTGGAGACAGTCTATGGCTACACCTTC. Residues: CASSLETVYGYTF. The chain is built from TRBV5-4 and TRBJ1-2, with D possibly matching TRBD1 (5 bases). V was cut by 0 bases and J by 4 bases, with 7 bases left in between. This CDR3 has 13 residues. CDR1 and CDR2 from the germline V gene are SGHNT and YYREEE (reference sequence).

The chain uses TRBV11-3 and TRBJ2-1, with D possibly being TRBD2 (6 bases). CDR1 is SGHNT, CDR2 YENEEA, per germline. The CDR3 extends over 15 amino acids. V was clipped by 1 base and J by 3 bases, with 10 bases between them. The CDR3 reads CASSLVPTSYNEQFF. CDR3 coding DNA: TGTGCCAGCAGCTTAGTGCCGACTAGCTACAATGAGCAGTTCTTC.

In this sample, this clone turned up once. This sequence joins TRBV19 and TRBJ1-4; TRBD1 might be the D (6 bases). Per germline, CDR1 LNHDA and CDR2 SQIVND (reference sequence). The CDR3 extends over 13 amino acids. V was pared by 7 bases and J by 7 bases, with 13 bases between. This chain's CDR3 is CASKHRDVEKLFF. The DNA of the CDR3 is TGTGCCAGTAAACACAGGGACGTTGAAAAACTGTTTTTT.

The CDR3: CASSPGGRAEAFF. The CDR3 coding sequence is TGTGCCAGCAGCCCTGGGGGCAGGGCTGAAGCTTTCTTT. The chain recombines TRBV7-9 with TRBJ1-1, with D perhaps TRBD1 (6 bases). This CDR3 spans 13 amino acids. The V gene lost 5 bases and the J gene lost 6 bases, with 13 bases spanning the gap. Per the germline V gene, CDR1 is SEHNR and CDR2 is FQNEAQ (reference sequence).

CDR3 coding DNA: TGCGCCAGCAGCTTGGCCAGTCAGGGGACTGAAGCTTTCTTT. It is translated as CASSLASQGTEAFF. This sequence joins TRBV5-1 and TRBJ1-1; a possible D gene is TRBD1 (6 bases). V was clipped by 0 bases and J by 5 bases, with 11 bases between them. Germline CDR1 SGHRS, CDR2 YFSETQ. This CDR3 is built from 14 residues.

The J gene is TRBJ2-1, the V gene TRBV29-1; 10 positions agree with TRBD2. The CDR3 extends over 15 amino acids. The germline V gene encodes CDR1 SQVTM and CDR2 ANQGSEA. The junction had 6 bases not matched to a gene; V was cut back by 2 bases and J by 5 bases. This CDR3 reads CSVELAGVEHNEQFF. The CDR3 bases are TGCAGCGTTGAACTAGCGGGGGTCGAACACAATGAGCAGTTCTTC.

The J gene is TRBJ2-2, the V gene TRBV12-3 or TRBV12-4; TRBD2 might be the D (6 bases). Trimming removed 5 bases at V and 7 bases at J, with 11 bases between. This CDR3 spans 13 amino acids. DNA of the CDR3: TGTGCCAGCAGTCATAGGGAGGTCGGGGAGCTGTTTTTT. Protein product: CASSHREVGELFF.

V and J are TRBV6-4 and TRBJ1-4; D call uncertain. The V gene lost 11 bases and the J gene lost 14 bases, with 21 bases spanning the gap. Germline V lookup: CDR1 MRHNA, CDR2 SNTAGT. The CDR3 spans 12 residues. The CDR3 here is CACEGLRRTLFF. The DNA for the CDR3 is TGTGCCTGCGAGGGCCTCCGACGTACGCTGTTTTTT.

The rearrangement links TRBV6-5 to TRBJ2-7; the match to TRBD2 covers 10 bases. Trimming removed 0 bases from V and 9 bases from J; junction bases left unmatched: 8. Germline V CDR1 and CDR2: MNHEY, SVGAGI. The CDR3 spans 15 residues. CDR3 DNA sequence: TGTGCCAGCAGTTACTCGACTGGACTAGCGGCGAGGCAGTACTTC. Encoded protein: CASSYSTGLAARQYF.